This T cell receptor beta chain came from a study of blood T cells in healthy people across ages. Regarding the study as a whole: It was held that the diversity estimates obtained from one million T cells were underestimates.

About this clonotype itself: Its antigen is unidentified.

This CDR3 comprises 15 residues. The V end was cut by 6 bases, the J end by 4 bases, with 22 bases between. Germline V gene sequence: CDR1 DFQATT, CDR2 SNEGSKA (reference sequence). Sample-barcoded 5' priming and a J-beta primer mix drove a second PCR of 7 to 11 cycles. MiXCR, applied by TCRdb to the 5' RACE reads, yields one record per CDR3 protein. The sample records roughly 1.9 million distinct CDR3 sequences, around 42% being singletons. The donors, all healthy, were Caucasians living in Russia, aged roughly 6 to 100. The draw of peripheral blood yielded ten milliliters from each donor. Extraction yielded at least 5 micrograms of total RNA per sample.

This receptor was obtained from a human donor in good health. The V gene is TRBV20-1, the J gene TRBJ2-7; the D gene is possibly TRBD2 (6 bases). Sequencing was done on a sample of blood. This chain's CDR3 is CSALRRWPGVYEQYF. The CDR3, as DNA: TGCAGTGCCCTACGGAGGTGGCCGGGAGTGTACGAGCAGTACTTC.